This T cell receptor (beta chain) was found in a study of T cells in Graves' hyperthyroidism and ophthalmopathy. Study results and caveats: Onset of ophthalmopathy came a median approximately 6.5 months after the model predicted it. Ophthalmopathy could be told apart from stable hyperthyroidism with a 13 V-J model. Among clonotypes expanded in thyroid above 0.001, most were also found in blood.

In germline, CDR1 is MDHEN, CDR2 SYDVKM. V was trimmed by 4 bases and J by 2 bases, leaving 16 bases between them. The CDR3 is 16 residues long. The PBMCs were sourced from fresh peripheral blood (about 10 ml). This clonotype occurred many times. Its antigen remains unknown. Amplification of TCR beta CDR3 regions was performed using RNA transcripts as template. When the TCR CDR3 underwent first-round RT-PCR, the HTBI primer set was used. TCRdb analysed the multiplex PCR reads with MiXCR anew, one entry per CDR3 protein. The sample shows about 610,000 distinct CDR3 sequences, approximately 14% of them seen only once.

Input material: blood. The receptor was derived from a woman aged 40 to 55 with Graves' ophthalmopathy. The chain combines TRBV28 with TRBJ2-3; D assignment may be TRBD1 or TRBD2 (5 bases each). This chain's CDR3 is CASSSTLGAVTDTQYF. For the CDR3, the DNA is TGTGCCAGCAGTTCTACCCTCGGGGCGGTCACAGATACGCAGTATTTT.